The 24 T cell receptor beta chains reported below all come from one sample, sequenced in a study of blood T cell repertoires in COVID-19. Data came from immunoSEQ multiplex PCR; TCRdb stores just in-frame clones and leaves some out. The repertoire holds hundreds of thousands of clones, with around four fifths as singletons. Sequencing was performed on peripheral blood. These receptors came from a woman in her sixties or seventies with acute or convalescent COVID-19.

This clone was recorded a few times. This chain links TRBV11-2 with TRBJ1-2, with TRBD1 matching over 8 bases. V lost 4 bases and J lost 3; bases outside the gene matches: 7. This CDR3 is built from 15 residues. Germline-derived CDR1 and CDR2 are SGHAT and FQNNGV. The CDR3: CASSYRTGSDYGYTF. The CDR3, as DNA: TGTGCCAGCAGCTACCGGACAGGGAGTGACTATGGCTACACCTTC.

This clone has a handful of counts. The V and J genes are TRBV7-9 and TRBJ2-7, with D perhaps TRBD1 (5 bases). The CDR3 sequence is 15 residues long. Looked up from germline, CDR1 is SEHNR and CDR2 is FQNEAQ (reference sequence). Trimming left V 4 bases short and J 3 bases short, with 16 bases between. Here the CDR3 reads CASSYIDQGGYEQYF. The CDR3 DNA is TGTGCCAGCAGCTATATAGATCAGGGTGGCTACGAGCAGTACTTC.

This clone has more than one count but fewer than ten. The rearrangement uses TRBV28 and TRBJ1-5; 9 bases fit TRBD1. The CDR3 runs to 15 residues. The ends lost 6 bases at V and 5 bases at J; junction bases unmatched: 8. CDR1 is MDHEN and CDR2 is SYDVKM in the germline V gene. The CDR3 loop reads CASRYRDRVYQPQHF. DNA for the CDR3: TGTGCCAGCAGATACCGGGACAGGGTGTATCAGCCCCAGCATTTT.

This clone occurred a few times. The V gene is TRBV5-1, the J gene TRBJ2-3, with D maybe TRBD1 (6 bases). Trimming pared 4 bases from V and 4 bases from J, leaving 19 bases between. There are 16 residues in the CDR3. Germline CDR1 is SGHRS and CDR2 is YFSETQ. The CDR3 here is CASSLSGTSFPDTQYF. CDR3 sequence (DNA): TGCGCCAGCAGCCTAAGTGGGACAAGCTTCCCAGATACGCAGTATTTT.

DNA for the CDR3: TGTGCCAGCTCACCACAGGGGAACACAGATACGCAGTATTTT. Its protein is CASSPQGNTDTQYF. This chain uses TRBV18 with TRBJ2-3, with D perhaps matching TRBD1 (5 bases). Trimming took off 1 base at V and 2 bases at J, with 7 bases between the two ends. The CDR3 has 14 residues. Germline CDR1 reads KGHSH; CDR2 reads LQKENI.

The V gene is TRBV18, the J gene TRBJ1-1; D not certain. This CDR3 contains 14 residues. Germline loops: CDR1 KGHSH, CDR2 LQKENI. The germline V and J ends were trimmed by 4 bases and 1 base, with 10 bases remaining between them. The CDR3 DNA is TGTGCCAGCTCACTGGTGAGAGAGAACACTGAAGCTTTCTTT. Its protein product is CASSLVRENTEAFF.

The J gene is TRBJ1-1, the V gene TRBV18, with TRBD1 matching over 8 bases. V trimming: 5 bases; J trimming: 0 bases; junction bases outside the gene matches: 5. The length of the CDR3 is 15 residues. Germline lookup yields CDR1 KGHSH and CDR2 LQKENI. The DNA of the CDR3 is TGTGCCAGCTCATTTCAGGACAGGGTGAACACTGAAGCTTTCTTT. Translation: CASSFQDRVNTEAFF.

In this sample, this clone turned up a few times. The chain carries TRBV2 and TRBJ1-2, with D tentatively TRBD1 (5 bases). The CDR3 covers 13 residues. The V and J ends lost 6 bases and 1 base respectively, with 9 bases between them. The germline V gene has CDR1 SNHLY and CDR2 FYNNEI. The CDR3 DNA sequence: TGTGCCAGCAGCCAGGGTAATAACTATGGCTACACCTTC. Amino acids: CASSQGNNYGYTF.

J is TRBJ2-5 and V is TRBV24-1, with D possibly being TRBD1 (7 bases). Per germline, CDR1 KGHDR and CDR2 SFDVKD. This CDR3 is built from 16 residues. V was pared by 9 bases and J by 0 bases, with 19 bases between. CDR3 bases: TGTGCCACCGGCGGGACCGGGACAGCGTACCAAGAGACCCAGTACTTC. It translates to CATGGTGTAYQETQYF.

The V and J genes are TRBV5-5 and TRBJ2-7, with D perhaps TRBD1 (5 bases). V lost 0 bases and J 1 base, leaving 14 bases between the germline ends. Germline CDR1 and CDR2: SGHKS and YYEKEE (reference sequence). The CDR3 runs 16 residues. CDR3 nucleotides: TGTGCCAGCAGCTTGGGGTGGTCAGGGCTTTCCTACGAGCAGTACTTC. Amino acids: CASSLGWSGLSYEQYF.

This sequence joins TRBV4-3 and TRBJ2-4; 9 bases map to TRBD2. CDR1 and CDR2 (germline): LGHNA, YSLEER. The CDR3 spans 21 residues. The V and J ends lost 0 bases and 0 bases, in that order; junction bases with no gene match: 15. The CDR3 bases are TGCGCCAGCAGCCAAGATACGATGGCGGGGGGGCCCCATTTAGCCAAAAACATTCAGTACTTC. Encoded protein: CASSQDTMAGGPHLAKNIQYF.

This chain links TRBV19 with TRBJ1-2; 10 positions agree with TRBD1. The V gene end was trimmed by 3 bases and the J gene end by 8 bases; junction bases not matched to a gene: 3. The CDR3 length is 13 residues. From germline, CDR1 is LNHDA and CDR2 SQIVND (reference sequence). The CDR3 is CASSIQTGGGYTF. In nucleotides, the CDR3 is TGTGCCAGTAGTATCCAGACAGGGGGCGGCTACACCTTC.

This clone came up a few times. The chain couples TRBV7-2 to TRBJ1-4; unclear D gene. The V end lost 4 bases, the J end lost 7 bases, and 19 bases lay between the germline ends. The CDR3 extends over 16 amino acids. The germline V gene has CDR1 SGHTA and CDR2 FQGNSA. CDR3 sequence: CASSSKIGGDGEKLFF. The CDR3 region has the DNA TGTGCCAGCAGCTCGAAAATCGGCGGCGATGGTGAAAAACTGTTTTTT.

The V gene is TRBV5-5, the J gene TRBJ2-5, with TRBD1 as a possible D gene (6 bases). V was clipped by 3 bases and J by 5 bases, with 8 bases between them. The CDR3 is 12 amino acids. CDR1 is SGHKS and CDR2 is YYEKEE in the germline V gene (reference sequence). The CDR3 DNA reads as TGTGCCAGCAGCTCTAGGGGGGAGACCCAGTACTTC. Translated: CASSSRGETQYF. Using reference TRBV5-5 and TRBJ2-5 for the parts outside the CDR3, the full variable domain is DAGVTQSPTHLIKTRGQQVTLRCSPISGHKSVSWYQQVLGQGPQFIFQYYEKEERGRGNFPDRFSARQFPNYSSELNVNALLLGDSALYLCASSSRGETQYFGPGTRLLVL.

The genes are TRBV20-1 and TRBJ2-3, with 12 bases matching TRBD2. CDR1 is DFQATT, CDR2 SNEGSKA, per germline (reference sequence). V shed 3 bases and J 7 bases; nucleotides not matched to a gene: 5. The CDR3 sequence is 14 residues long. The CDR3 loop reads CSASSSGGVNTQYF. The CDR3 nucleotides read TGCAGTGCTAGTTCTAGCGGGGGGGTAAATACGCAGTATTTT.

CDR3 loop: CASSLGTSGGAQETQYF. In DNA form, the CDR3 reads TGTGCCAGCAGCTTGGGGACTAGCGGGGGGGCACAAGAGACCCAGTACTTC. The chain joins TRBV11-2 to TRBJ2-5; 16 bases line up with TRBD2. The germline CDR1 and CDR2 sequences are SGHAT and FQNNGV. The CDR3 totals 17 residues. J gave up 2 bases and V 3 bases, and 3 bases lay outside the gene matches.

This clone has just one count. This rearrangement joins TRBV27 to TRBJ1-2; 7 bases agree with TRBD1. The CDR3 has 13 residues. V was pared by 8 bases and J by 3 bases, with 6 bases of the junction left unmatched. Germline V gene lookup returns CDR1 MNHEY and CDR2 SMNVEV (reference sequence). The CDR3 protein is CASRQGLDYGYTF. The CDR3 nucleotides read TGTGCCAGCCGACAGGGCTTAGACTATGGCTACACCTTC.

The V call is TRBV30, the J call TRBJ2-3; TRBD2 might be the D (6 bases). The CDR3 is 15 residues long. CDR1 is GTSNPN, CDR2 SVGIG, per germline (reference sequence). Trimming removed 0 bases at V and 0 bases at J, with 10 bases between. The CDR3 here is CAWSVGGFSTDTQYF. The CDR3 DNA follows: TGTGCCTGGAGTGTTGGGGGGTTTAGCACAGATACGCAGTATTTT. Combining the CDR3 with reference TRBV30 and TRBJ2-3 gives the whole variable domain SQTIHQWPATLVQPVGSPLSLECTVEGTSNPNLYWYRQAAGRGLQLLFYSVGIGQISSEVPQNLSASRPQDRQFILSSKKLLLSDSGFYLCAWSVGGFSTDTQYFGPGTRLTVL.

The V and J genes are TRBV6-1 and TRBJ2-4; TRBD2 matches at 7 bases. Germline trimming cut 2 bases from V and 7 bases from J; bases unmatched to any gene: 2. The CDR3 consists of 13 residues. CDR1 MNHNS and CDR2 SASEGT come from the germline V gene. CDR3 amino acids: CASSEKRDNIQYF. The CDR3, as DNA: TGTGCCAGCAGTGAAAAGCGGGACAACATTCAGTACTTC.

This clone was detected a few times. J is TRBJ2-5 and V is TRBV3-1 (or the pseudogene TRBV3-2); D might be TRBD2 (5 bases). CDR3 length: 14 residues. Germline CDR1 and CDR2: LGHDT and YNNKEL (reference sequence). The ends were cut back, 2 bases at V and 2 bases at J, with 9 bases in the middle. The CDR3 region is CASSQKTIQETQYF. The DNA of the CDR3 is TGTGCCAGCAGCCAAAAGACTATTCAAGAGACCCAGTACTTC.

A note on this clone: At one of its ends the junction is not consistent with the germline gene, which may arise from a read error. The rearrangement joins TRBV19 to TRBJ1-5, with 8 bases lining up with TRBD1. Germline CDR1 and CDR2: LNHDA and SQIVND (reference sequence). The CDR3 extends over 14 amino acids. The CDR3 loop is CAGDRGGGNQPQHF. For the CDR3, the DNA is TGCGCAGGAGACAGGGGCGGTGGCAATCAGCCCCAGCATTTT.

CDR3 bases: TGTGCCAGCAATCTTTGGTCGGGGAATCAGCCCCAGCATTTT. Protein sequence: CASNLWSGNQPQHF. The chain combines TRBV2 with TRBJ1-5; D is unresolved. CDR3 length: 14 residues. Per the germline V gene, CDR1 is SNHLY and CDR2 is FYNNEI. Trimming removed 7 bases at V and 4 bases at J, with 14 bases between. The variable domain in full, with the rest retrieved from reference TRBV2 and TRBJ1-5, is EPEVTQTPSHQVTQMGQEVILRCVPISNHLYFYWYRQILGQKVEFLVSFYNNEISEKSEIFDDQFSVERPDGSNFTLKIRSTKLEDSAMYFCASNLWSGNQPQHFGDGTRLSIL.

The chain has TRBV4-1 and TRBJ2-5; 8 bases agree with TRBD2. There are 17 residues in the CDR3. Unmatched junction bases numbered 8, after V lost 1 base and J lost 1 base. CDR1 is MGHRA and CDR2 is YSYEKL in the germline V gene. CDR3 loop: CASSQGGTGGLQETQYF. DNA of the CDR3: TGCGCCAGCAGCCAAGGAGGGACGGGGGGGCTCCAAGAGACCCAGTACTTC.

The gene calls are TRBV7-9 and TRBJ2-6; D is possibly TRBD1 (5 bases). V dropped 5 bases and J dropped 1 base, with 9 bases sitting between them. CDR1 and CDR2 from the germline V gene are SEHNR and FQNEAQ (reference sequence). This CDR3 is 15 amino acids long. The CDR3 region is CASSAAGSGANVLTF. CDR3 nucleotides: TGTGCCAGCAGCGCTGCAGGGTCTGGGGCCAACGTCCTGACTTTC.